A single sample gave rise to the 5 T cell receptor beta chains below, sequenced in a study of response to subunit inactivated influenza vaccine. MiXCR was run by TCRdb on the RT-PCR reads, yielding one entry per CDR3 protein. This table has approximately 500,000 distinct CDR3 sequences, 10% to 15% appearing once. The material sequenced was PBMCs from blood, taken about 40 days after vaccination. The receptors were gathered from a man aged 50 or older who received an inactivated influenza vaccine.

J is TRBJ2-2 and V is TRBV7-2; D not resolved. V lost 4 bases, J lost 7 bases, and 16 bases lay in between. The CDR3 covers 15 residues. The germline V gene has CDR1 SGHTA and CDR2 FQGNSA. CDR3 residues: CASSSPSGVGGELFF. The DNA of the CDR3 is TGTGCCAGCAGCTCCCCGTCGGGCGTAGGCGGGGAGCTGTTTTTT.

This clonotype was recorded a few times. The chain is built from TRBV6-5 and TRBJ2-1; 7 bases agree with TRBD1. Per germline, CDR1 MNHEY and CDR2 SVGAGI. J gave up 4 bases and V 5 bases, and 8 bases lay outside the gene matches. CDR3 length equals 15 residues. CDR3 DNA sequence: TGTGCCAGCAGTCACGGGACAGCTCATTACAATGAGCAGTTCTTC. It translates to CASSHGTAHYNEQFF.

The chain recombines TRBV15 with TRBJ2-7, with 8 bases fitting TRBD2. Germline CDR1 reads LNHNV; CDR2 reads YYDKDF (reference sequence). The trim removed 6 bases at V and 6 bases at J, leaving 13 bases unmatched. This CDR3 is 15 amino acids long. Written as DNA, the CDR3 is TGTGCCACCAGTAACGGGGGGGAACCTTCTTCCGAGCAGTACTTC. Encoded protein: CATSNGGEPSSEQYF.

Many counts were recorded for this clonotype. The rearrangement links TRBV12-3 or TRBV12-4 to TRBJ2-7; D not resolved. Trimming removed 4 bases from V and 3 bases from J, with 10 bases in between. This CDR3 is built from 13 residues. The DNA of the CDR3 is TGTGCCAGCAGTTCAGCTAGATTCTACGAGCAGTACTTC. Protein: CASSSARFYEQYF.

The rearrangement uses TRBV3-1 and TRBJ2-6; TRBD1 aligns across 7 bases. V lost 0 bases, J lost 1 base, and 9 bases stayed unmatched. CDR1 is LGHDT and CDR2 is YNNKEL in the germline V gene (reference sequence). The CDR3 loop spans 19 amino acids. CDR3 residues: CASSQEVWTGRSGANVLTF. CDR3 coding DNA: TGTGCCAGCAGCCAAGAGGTCTGGACAGGAAGATCTGGGGCCAACGTCCTGACTTTC.